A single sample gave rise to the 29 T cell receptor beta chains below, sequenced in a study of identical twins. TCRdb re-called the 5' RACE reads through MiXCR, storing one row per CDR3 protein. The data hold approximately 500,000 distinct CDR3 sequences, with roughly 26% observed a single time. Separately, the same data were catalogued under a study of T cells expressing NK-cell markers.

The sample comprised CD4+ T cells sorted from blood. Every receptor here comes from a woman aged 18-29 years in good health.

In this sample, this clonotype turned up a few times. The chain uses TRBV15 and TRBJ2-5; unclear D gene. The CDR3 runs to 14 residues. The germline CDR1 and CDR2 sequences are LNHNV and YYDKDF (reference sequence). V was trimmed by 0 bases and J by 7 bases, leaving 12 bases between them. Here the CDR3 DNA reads TGTGCCACCAGCAGAGACTCGACCCTTGGGACCCAGTACTTC. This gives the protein CATSRDSTLGTQYF. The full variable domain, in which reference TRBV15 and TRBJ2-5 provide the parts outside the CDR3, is DAMVIQNPRYQVTQFGKPVTLSCSQTLNHNVMYWYQQKSSQAPKLLFHYYDKDFNNEADTPDNFQSRRPNTSFCFLDIRSPGLGDTAMYLCATSRDSTLGTQYFGPGTRLLVL.

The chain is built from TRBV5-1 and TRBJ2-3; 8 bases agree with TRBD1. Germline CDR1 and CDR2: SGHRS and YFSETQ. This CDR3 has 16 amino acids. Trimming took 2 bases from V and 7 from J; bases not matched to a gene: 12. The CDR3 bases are TGCGCCAGCAGCTTACCAGGGGGCGCGACGGCACATACGCAGTATTTT. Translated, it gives CASSLPGGATAHTQYF.

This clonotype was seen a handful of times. The CDR3, as DNA: TGTGCCAGCAGTCTTACCGTACGGGAGGGTGAGCAGTTCTTC. The encoded protein is CASSLTVREGEQFF. The chain couples TRBV12-3 or TRBV12-4 to TRBJ2-1; TRBD2 matches at 8 bases. V shed 5 bases, J shed 9 bases, and the junction held 9 bases outside the gene matches. The length of the CDR3 is 14 residues.

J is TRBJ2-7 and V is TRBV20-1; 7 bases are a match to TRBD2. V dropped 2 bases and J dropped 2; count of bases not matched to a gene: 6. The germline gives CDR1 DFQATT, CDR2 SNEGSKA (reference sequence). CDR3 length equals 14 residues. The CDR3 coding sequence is TGCAGTGCTAGACCAGCGGGGCTTACCTACGAGCAGTACTTC. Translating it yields CSARPAGLTYEQYF.

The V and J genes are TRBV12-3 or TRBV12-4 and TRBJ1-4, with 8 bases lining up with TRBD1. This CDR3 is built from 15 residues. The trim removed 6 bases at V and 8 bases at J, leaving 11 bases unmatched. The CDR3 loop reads CASSRTGNEHEKLFF. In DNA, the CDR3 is TGTGCCAGCAGCCGGACAGGGAACGAGCACGAAAAACTGTTTTTT.

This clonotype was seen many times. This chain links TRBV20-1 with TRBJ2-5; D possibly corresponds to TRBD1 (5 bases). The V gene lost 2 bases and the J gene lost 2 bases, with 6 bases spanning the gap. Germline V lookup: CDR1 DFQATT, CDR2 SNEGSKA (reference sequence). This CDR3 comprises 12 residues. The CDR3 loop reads CSARHRQETQYF. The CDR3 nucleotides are TGCAGTGCTAGACACAGGCAAGAGACCCAGTACTTC.

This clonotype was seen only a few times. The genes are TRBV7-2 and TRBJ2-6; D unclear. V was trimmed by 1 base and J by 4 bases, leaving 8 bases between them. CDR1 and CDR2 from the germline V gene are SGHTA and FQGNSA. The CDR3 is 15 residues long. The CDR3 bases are TGTGCCAGCAGCTTAGTTGGTTCAGGGGCCAACGTCCTGACTTTC. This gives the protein CASSLVGSGANVLTF.

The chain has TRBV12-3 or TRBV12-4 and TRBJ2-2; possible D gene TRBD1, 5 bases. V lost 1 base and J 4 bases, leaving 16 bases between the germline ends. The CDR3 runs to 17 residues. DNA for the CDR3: TGTGCCAGCAGTTTAGGTATCACAGGAAGACTCACCGGGGAGCTGTTTTTT. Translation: CASSLGITGRLTGELFF.

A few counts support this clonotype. CDR3 residues: CASSVGGDGGETQYF. CDR3 in DNA: TGTGCCAGCAGCGTAGGAGGGGACGGGGGAGAGACCCAGTACTTC. The chain couples TRBV9 to TRBJ2-5; a possible D gene is TRBD2 (6 bases). The germline CDR1 and CDR2 sequences are SGDLS and YYNGEE. This CDR3 is built from 15 residues. V was clipped by 0 bases and J by 4 bases, with 13 bases between them.

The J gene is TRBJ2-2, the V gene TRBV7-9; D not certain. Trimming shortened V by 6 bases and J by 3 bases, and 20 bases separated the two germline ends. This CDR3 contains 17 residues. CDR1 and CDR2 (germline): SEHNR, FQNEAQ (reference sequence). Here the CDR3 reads CASSPPAGPPYTGELFF. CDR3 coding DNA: TGTGCCAGCAGTCCCCCGGCTGGGCCACCCTACACCGGGGAGCTGTTTTTT.

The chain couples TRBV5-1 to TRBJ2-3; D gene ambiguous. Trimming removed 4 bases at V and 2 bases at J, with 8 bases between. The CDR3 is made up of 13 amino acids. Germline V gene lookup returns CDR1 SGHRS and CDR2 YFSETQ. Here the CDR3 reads CASSPLFTDTQYF. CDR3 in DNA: TGCGCCAGCAGCCCCCTCTTCACAGATACGCAGTATTTT. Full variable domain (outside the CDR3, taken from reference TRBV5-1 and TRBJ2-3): KAGVTQTPRYLIKTRGQQVTLSCSPISGHRSVSWYQQTPGQGLQFLFEYFSETQRNKGNFPGRFSGRQFSNSRSEMNVSTLELGDSALYLCASSPLFTDTQYFGPGTRLTVL.

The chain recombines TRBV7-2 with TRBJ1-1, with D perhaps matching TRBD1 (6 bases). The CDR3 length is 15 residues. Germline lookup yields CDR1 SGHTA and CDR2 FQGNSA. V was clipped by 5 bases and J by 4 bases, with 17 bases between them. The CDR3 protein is CASSPMGAWTTEAFF. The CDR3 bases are TGTGCCAGCAGCCCTATGGGGGCGTGGACCACTGAAGCTTTCTTT.

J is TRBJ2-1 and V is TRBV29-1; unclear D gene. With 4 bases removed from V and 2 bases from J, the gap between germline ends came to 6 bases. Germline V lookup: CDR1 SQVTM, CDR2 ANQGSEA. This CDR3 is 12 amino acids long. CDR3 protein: CSVGVPYNEQFF. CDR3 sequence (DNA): TGCAGCGTTGGAGTGCCCTACAATGAGCAGTTCTTC.

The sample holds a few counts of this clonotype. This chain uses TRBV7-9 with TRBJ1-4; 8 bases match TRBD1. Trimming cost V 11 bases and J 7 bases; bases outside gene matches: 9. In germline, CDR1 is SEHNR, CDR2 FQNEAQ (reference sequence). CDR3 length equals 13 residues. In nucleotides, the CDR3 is TGTGCCGGAACCGGGACAGGAGGTGAAAAACTGTTTTTT. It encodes CAGTGTGGEKLFF.

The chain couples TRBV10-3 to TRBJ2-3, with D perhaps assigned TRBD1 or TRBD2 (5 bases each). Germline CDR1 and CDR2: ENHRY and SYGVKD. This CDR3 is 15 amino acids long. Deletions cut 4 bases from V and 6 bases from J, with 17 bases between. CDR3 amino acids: CAISGNGRGADTQYF. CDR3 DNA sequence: TGTGCCATCAGTGGAAACGGACGAGGGGCGGATACGCAGTATTTT.

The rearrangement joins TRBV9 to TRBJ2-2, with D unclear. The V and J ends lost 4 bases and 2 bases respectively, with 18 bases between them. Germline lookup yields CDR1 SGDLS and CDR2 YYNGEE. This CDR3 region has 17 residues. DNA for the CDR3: TGTGCCAGCAGCCCAAGGACCCTCCGGATTAACACCGGGGAGCTGTTTTTT. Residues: CASSPRTLRINTGELFF.

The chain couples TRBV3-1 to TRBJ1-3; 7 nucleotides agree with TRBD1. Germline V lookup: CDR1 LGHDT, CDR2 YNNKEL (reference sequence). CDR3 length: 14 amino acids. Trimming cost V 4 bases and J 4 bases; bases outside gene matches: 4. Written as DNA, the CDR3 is TGTGCCAGCAGCCCCAGGGACAGAGGAAACACCATATATTTT. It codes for CASSPRDRGNTIYF. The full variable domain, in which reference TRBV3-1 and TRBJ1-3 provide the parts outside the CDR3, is DTAVSQTPKYLVTQMGNDKSIKCEQNLGHDTMYWYKQDSKKFLKIMFSYNNKELIINETVPNRFSPKSPDKAHLNLHINSLELGDSAVYFCASSPRDRGNTIYFGEGSWLTVV.

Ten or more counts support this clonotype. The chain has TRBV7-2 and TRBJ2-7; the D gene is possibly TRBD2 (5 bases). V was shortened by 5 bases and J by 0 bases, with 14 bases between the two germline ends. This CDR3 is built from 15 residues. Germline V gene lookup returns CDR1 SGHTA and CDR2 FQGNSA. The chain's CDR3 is CASSPGLIGSYEQYF. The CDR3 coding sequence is TGTGCCAGCAGCCCAGGACTTATCGGCTCCTACGAGCAGTACTTC.

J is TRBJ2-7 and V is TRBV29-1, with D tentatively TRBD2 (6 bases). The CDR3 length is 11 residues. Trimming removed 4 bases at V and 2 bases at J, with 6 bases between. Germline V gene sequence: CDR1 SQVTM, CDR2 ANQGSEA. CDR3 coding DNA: TGCAGCGTTGCTAGCGCCTACGAGCAGTACTTC. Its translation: CSVASAYEQYF.

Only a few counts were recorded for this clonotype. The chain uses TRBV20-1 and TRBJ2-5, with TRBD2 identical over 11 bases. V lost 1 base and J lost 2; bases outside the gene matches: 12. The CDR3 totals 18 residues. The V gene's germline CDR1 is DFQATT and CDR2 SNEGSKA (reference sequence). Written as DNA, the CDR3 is TGCAGTGCTAGAGTATGGGCTTCTAGCGGGGGGCGTCAAGAGACCCAGTACTTC. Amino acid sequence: CSARVWASSGGRQETQYF.

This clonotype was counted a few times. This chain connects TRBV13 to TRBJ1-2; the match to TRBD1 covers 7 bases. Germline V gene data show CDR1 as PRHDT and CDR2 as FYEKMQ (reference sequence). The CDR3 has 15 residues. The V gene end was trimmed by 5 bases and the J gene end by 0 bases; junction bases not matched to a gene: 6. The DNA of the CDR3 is TGTGCCAGCAGCCGTGTGGGACAGTCTAACTATGGCTACACCTTC. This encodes CASSRVGQSNYGYTF.

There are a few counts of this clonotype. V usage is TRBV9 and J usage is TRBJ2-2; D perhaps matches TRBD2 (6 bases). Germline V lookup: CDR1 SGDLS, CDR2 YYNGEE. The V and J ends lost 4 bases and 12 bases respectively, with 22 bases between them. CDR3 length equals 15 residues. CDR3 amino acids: CASSPQSELRGKLFF. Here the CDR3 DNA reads TGTGCCAGCAGCCCACAGTCAGAGCTGCGGGGAAAGCTGTTTTTT.

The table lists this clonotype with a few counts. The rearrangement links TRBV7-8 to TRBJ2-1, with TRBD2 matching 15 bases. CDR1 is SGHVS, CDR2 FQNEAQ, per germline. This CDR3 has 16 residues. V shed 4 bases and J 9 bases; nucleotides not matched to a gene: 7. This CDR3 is CASSSLGLAGGTEQFF. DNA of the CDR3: TGTGCCAGCAGCTCCCTAGGACTAGCGGGAGGGACTGAGCAGTTCTTC.

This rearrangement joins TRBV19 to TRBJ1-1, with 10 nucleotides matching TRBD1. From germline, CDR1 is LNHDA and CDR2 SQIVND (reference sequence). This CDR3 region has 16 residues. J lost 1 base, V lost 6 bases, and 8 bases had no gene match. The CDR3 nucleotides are TGTGCCAGTAGCAGAAGACAGGGGGCCCCGAACACTGAAGCTTTCTTT. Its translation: CASSRRQGAPNTEAFF.

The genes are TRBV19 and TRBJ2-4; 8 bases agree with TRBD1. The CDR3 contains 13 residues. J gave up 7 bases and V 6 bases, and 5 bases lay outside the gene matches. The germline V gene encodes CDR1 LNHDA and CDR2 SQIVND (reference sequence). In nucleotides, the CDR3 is TGTGCCAGTAGATTTACAGGGGGTAACATTCAGTACTTC. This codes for CASRFTGGNIQYF.

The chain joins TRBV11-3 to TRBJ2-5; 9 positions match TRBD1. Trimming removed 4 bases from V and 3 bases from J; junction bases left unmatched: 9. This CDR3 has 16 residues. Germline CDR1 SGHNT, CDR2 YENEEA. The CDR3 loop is CASSSPGTGREETQYF. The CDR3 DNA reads TGTGCCAGCAGCTCACCCGGGACAGGGAGGGAAGAGACCCAGTACTTC.

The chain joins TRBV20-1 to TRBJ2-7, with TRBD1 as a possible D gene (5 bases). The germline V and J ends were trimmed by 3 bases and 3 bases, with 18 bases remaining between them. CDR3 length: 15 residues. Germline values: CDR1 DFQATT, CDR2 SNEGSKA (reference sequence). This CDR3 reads CSASISTRENYEQYF. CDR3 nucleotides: TGCAGTGCTAGCATCTCGACCAGGGAAAACTACGAGCAGTACTTC.

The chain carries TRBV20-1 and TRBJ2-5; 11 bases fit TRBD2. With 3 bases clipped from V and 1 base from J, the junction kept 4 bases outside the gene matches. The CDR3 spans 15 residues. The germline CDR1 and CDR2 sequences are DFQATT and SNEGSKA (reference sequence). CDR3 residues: CSASSSGRSQETQYF. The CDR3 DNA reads TGCAGTGCTAGCTCTAGCGGGAGGAGCCAAGAGACCCAGTACTTC.

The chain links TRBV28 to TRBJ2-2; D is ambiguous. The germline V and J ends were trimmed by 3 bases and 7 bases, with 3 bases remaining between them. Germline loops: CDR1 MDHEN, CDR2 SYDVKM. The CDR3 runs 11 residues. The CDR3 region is CASSLYGELFF. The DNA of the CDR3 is TGTGCCAGCAGTTTGTACGGGGAGCTGTTTTTT.